Below are 9 T cell receptor beta chains sequenced from a single sample in a study of blood T cells in healthy people across ages. PCR was performed a second time for about 6 to 11 cycles using a sample-barcoded 5' primer and a J-beta primer mix. Each CDR3 protein gets one entry after TCRdb re-called the 5' RACE reads with MiXCR. The repertoire includes about 1,500,000 distinct CDR3 sequences, 42% of them detected once, and less than 8% sits in the top ten. Sequencing was carried out using blood. The receptors shown here come from a woman aged 18 to 35 in good health.

The chain couples TRBV12-3 or TRBV12-4 to TRBJ1-2, with 7 bases aligning to TRBD1. The CDR3 consists of 20 residues. V shed 5 bases and J 8 bases; nucleotides not matched to a gene: 29. CDR3 DNA sequence: TGTGCCAGCAGTGACCGACAGGGTGGAGTTTTGGTCGGGAGACTTCGGGGCTACACCTTC. It translates to CASSDRQGGVLVGRLRGYTF.

The rearrangement joins TRBV7-2 to TRBJ2-5, with D unclear. The ends were cut back, 2 bases at V and 11 bases at J, with 15 bases in the middle. CDR3 length: 13 residues. Germline CDR1 reads SGHTA; CDR2 reads FQGNSA. CDR3 protein: CASSLPLAVEQYF. The CDR3 DNA follows: TGTGCCAGCAGCTTACCTCTTGCGGTAGAGCAGTACTTC.

This clonotype was seen only a few times. The rearrangement joins TRBV6-2 or TRBV6-3 to TRBJ2-7; no firm D call. The V and J ends lost 5 bases and 3 bases respectively, with 17 bases between them. The CDR3 extends over 15 amino acids. Per germline, CDR1 MNHEY and CDR2 SVGEGT. The CDR3 spells CASSPVVGTIYEQYF. CDR3 nucleotides: TGTGCCAGCAGTCCCGTAGTGGGCACCATCTACGAGCAGTACTTC.

The J gene is TRBJ1-5, the V gene TRBV15, with 7 bases lining up with TRBD1. The CDR3 spans 15 residues. The trim removed 6 bases at V and 0 bases at J, leaving 5 bases unmatched. Germline-derived CDR1 and CDR2 are LNHNV and YYDKDF (reference sequence). The CDR3 DNA reads TGTGCCACCAGTAGGGACAGTATTAGCAATCAGCCCCAGCATTTT. Encoded protein: CATSRDSISNQPQHF.

This clonotype was counted ten times or more. The chain couples TRBV29-1 to TRBJ2-1, with D perhaps given as TRBD1 or TRBD2 (6 bases each). Germline V gene lookup returns CDR1 SQVTM and CDR2 ANQGSEA. Trimming removed 7 bases at V and 3 bases at J, with 16 bases between. The CDR3 covers 14 residues. The CDR3 bases are TGCAGCGCAGCGGGCCGGACAGACTACAATGAGCAGTTCTTC. Amino acid sequence: CSAAGRTDYNEQFF.

The chain couples TRBV29-1 to TRBJ2-3; D possibly uses TRBD1 or TRBD2 (5 bases each). Trimming cost V 4 bases and J 6 bases, with 20 bases left between them. Germline CDR1 is SQVTM and CDR2 is ANQGSEA. The CDR3 spans 15 residues. CDR3 nucleotide sequence: TGCAGCGTTGTGGACTTACAAAAACCAGGGGATACGCAGTATTTT. Its translation is CSVVDLQKPGDTQYF.

Only a few counts were recorded for this clonotype. This chain connects TRBV12-3 or TRBV12-4 to TRBJ2-1; D may correspond to TRBD1 or TRBD2 (5 bases each). The V and J ends lost 5 bases and 7 bases respectively, with 12 bases between them. There are 13 residues in the CDR3. The CDR3 loop reads CASSGTYSNEQFF. The CDR3, as DNA: TGTGCCAGCAGTGGGACCTACTCGAATGAGCAGTTCTTC.

This chain connects TRBV6-5 to TRBJ1-5; 7 nucleotides agree with TRBD1. With V trimmed by 5 bases and J by 6 bases, 7 bases remained unmatched. Per the germline V gene, CDR1 is MNHEY and CDR2 is SVGAGI. The CDR3 is 14 residues long. The CDR3 protein is CASSVAGGAQPQHF. The CDR3 DNA reads TGTGCCAGCAGTGTAGCAGGGGGTGCTCAGCCCCAGCATTTT.

V and J are TRBV20-1 and TRBJ2-3, with D possibly matching TRBD2 (6 bases). CDR3 length: 17 amino acids. In germline, CDR1 is DFQATT, CDR2 SNEGSKA (reference sequence). The ends were cut back, 2 bases at V and 5 bases at J, with 23 bases in the middle. The chain's CDR3 is CSARPPATSTVIDTQYF. CDR3 DNA: TGCAGTGCTAGACCGCCGGCAACTAGCACGGTCATAGATACGCAGTATTTT.